These 4 T cell receptor beta chains were all obtained from the same sample, sequenced in a study of T cells in narcolepsy. Data came from immunoSEQ multiplex PCR; TCRdb stores just in-frame clones and leaves some out. The data hold roughly 16,000 clones, with over 75% observed a single time. The sequencing sample was made of memory (CD45RA-) CD4+ T cells from blood. These receptor sequences come from a human donor in good health.

This clone was seen just once. The chain joins TRBV5-1 to TRBJ2-5; D is unresolved. V lost 0 bases and J lost 6, with 12 bases in between. This CDR3 contains 14 residues. Germline lookup yields CDR1 SGHRS and CDR2 YFSETQ. CDR3 in amino acids: CASSLESSSQTQYF. The CDR3 DNA reads TGCGCCAGCAGCTTGGAGAGTAGTTCACAGACCCAGTACTTC.

The rearrangement joins TRBV5-4 to TRBJ2-1; D is ambiguous. The germline V and J ends were trimmed by 3 bases and 0 bases, with 19 bases remaining between them. Germline V CDR1 and CDR2: SGHNT, YYREEE (reference sequence). The CDR3 has 18 amino acids. DNA for the CDR3: TGTGCCAGCAGCTCACTTAGCTTCAGCAGTAGCTCCTACAATGAGCAGTTCTTC. It codes for CASSSLSFSSSSYNEQFF.

This clone has only a few counts. This same CDR3 is encoded by further DNA sequences in the sample. This rearrangement joins TRBV7-9 to TRBJ2-6; TRBD2 agrees at 8 bases. The CDR3 is 17 residues long. J was trimmed by 4 bases and V by 0 bases; bases with no gene match: 5. Germline V lookup: CDR1 SEHNR, CDR2 FQNEAQ (reference sequence). In DNA, the CDR3 is TGTGCCAGCAGCTTAGCCGGGGGGGCTTCCGGGGCCAACGTCCTGACTTTC. This sequence encodes CASSLAGGASGANVLTF.

Regarding this clone: Here the CDR3 omits its conserved ending phenylalanine or tryptophan, so a read error is the likely source. This chain uses TRBV7-2 with TRBJ1-6; D is unclear. From germline, CDR1 is SGHTA and CDR2 FQGNSA. Trimming cost V 6 bases and J 2 bases, with 17 bases left between them. The CDR3 runs 17 residues. CDR3 protein: CASSSRHQPPYNSPLHL. The CDR3 bases are TGTGCCAGCAGTTCCCGACATCAGCCTCCCTATAATTCACCCCTCCACCTT.